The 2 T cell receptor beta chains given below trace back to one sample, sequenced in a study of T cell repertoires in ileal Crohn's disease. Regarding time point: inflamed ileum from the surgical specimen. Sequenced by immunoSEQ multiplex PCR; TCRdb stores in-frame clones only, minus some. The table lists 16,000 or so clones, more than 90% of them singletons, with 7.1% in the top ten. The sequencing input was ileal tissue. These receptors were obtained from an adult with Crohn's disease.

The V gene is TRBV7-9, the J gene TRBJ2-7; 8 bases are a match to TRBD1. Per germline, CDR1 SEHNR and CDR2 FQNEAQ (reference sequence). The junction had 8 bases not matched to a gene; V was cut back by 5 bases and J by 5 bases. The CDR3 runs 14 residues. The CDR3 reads CASSKDRVGDEQYF. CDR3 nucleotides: TGTGCCAGCAGCAAGGACAGGGTCGGAGACGAGCAGTACTTC.

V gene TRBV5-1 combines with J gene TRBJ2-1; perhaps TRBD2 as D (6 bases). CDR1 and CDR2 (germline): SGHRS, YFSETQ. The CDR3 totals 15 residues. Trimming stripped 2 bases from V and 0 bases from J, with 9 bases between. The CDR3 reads CASSFRGSSYNEQFF. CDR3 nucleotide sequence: TGCGCCAGCAGCTTCCGGGGGTCCTCCTACAATGAGCAGTTCTTC.